This TCR beta chain was found in a study of blood T cell repertoires in COVID-19. Trimming took off 7 bases at V and 0 bases at J, with 15 bases between the two ends. CDR3 length: 15 residues. CDR1 MNHEY and CDR2 SVGAGI come from the germline V gene. Profiled with immunoSEQ multiplex PCR; TCRdb holds only in-frame clones, not every one. The sample comprises tens of thousands of clones, roughly four fifths of which are singletons, and around 24% rests with the top ten. The material sequenced was peripheral blood. V usage is TRBV6-5 and J usage is TRBJ1-2, with D possibly matching TRBD1 (5 bases). The sequence was collected from a human donor with acute or convalescent COVID-19. The donor label of this sample is uncertain. CDR3 sequence (DNA): TGTGCCAGCACCACCGAGGCAGGGCCTAACTATGGCTACACCTTC. Its protein product is CASTTEAGPNYGYTF.